Listed below are T cell receptor beta chains from one sample, sequenced in a study of beta chain features in type 1 diabetes. The data were produced by immunoSEQ multiplex PCR, yet TCRdb's version contains in-frame clones alone and is incomplete. The sample lists about 620,000 clones; around a sixth were seen once. The sample was naive CD4+ T cells from blood. These receptor sequences come from a young man in good health. Both conserved end residues are part of each CDR3. Fields, in order: V gene, CDR3 protein.

v_call: TRBV7-9; cdr3_aa: CASSSRPSGHPEKLFF
v_call: TRBV7-9; cdr3_aa: CASTPTGRESTDTQYF
v_call: TRBV5-1; cdr3_aa: CASSLDLWGWYF
v_call: TRBV7-9; cdr3_aa: CASSSRDRMSGTQYF
v_call: TRBV7-6; cdr3_aa: CASSLGLSAGNWHEQFF
v_call: TRBV5-4; cdr3_aa: CASSQDGYNEQFF
v_call: TRBV27; cdr3_aa: CASSSGQGTYNEQFF
v_call: TRBV5-4; cdr3_aa: CASSRDRGKSTDTQYF
v_call: TRBV29-1; cdr3_aa: CSVGAEYYYNEQFF
v_call: TRBV6-1; cdr3_aa: CASSEEGVITEAFF
v_call: TRBV18; cdr3_aa: CASSPPGQGSDTQYF
v_call: TRBV5-4; cdr3_aa: CASSPQGPSSYEQYF
v_call: TRBV5-1; cdr3_aa: CASRPGTGELFF
v_call: TRBV4-2; cdr3_aa: CASSQEGGGGTDTQYF
v_call: TRBV15; cdr3_aa: CATSDLGGENIQYF
v_call: TRBV9; cdr3_aa: CASSAQTGPYEQYF
v_call: TRBV18; cdr3_aa: CASSPSGQALSGNTIYF
v_call: TRBV2; cdr3_aa: CASSLRRINEKLFF
v_call: TRBV30; cdr3_aa: CAWSITGATNEKLFF
v_call: TRBV15; cdr3_aa: CATSSGQDWEKLFF
v_call: TRBV30; cdr3_aa: CAWSHTVAFF
v_call: TRBV6-6; cdr3_aa: CASSYSGNTIYF
v_call: TRBV9; cdr3_aa: CASSARTGFYEQYF
v_call: TRBV7-2; cdr3_aa: CASSLGGGLDTQYF
v_call: TRBV9; cdr3_aa: CASKVNPDTEAFF
v_call: TRBV10-3; cdr3_aa: CAIRGIQETQYF
v_call: TRBV10-3; cdr3_aa: CAIRETGVGYTF
v_call: TRBV18; cdr3_aa: CASSPGGTTHTDTQYF
v_call: TRBV6-5; cdr3_aa: CASSGQGVEQYF
v_call: TRBV7-9; cdr3_aa: CASSLAGAQGYTF
v_call: TRBV7-9; cdr3_aa: CASSFGGNYGYTF
v_call: TRBV29-1; cdr3_aa: CSVDEAGQGETQYF
v_call: TRBV28; cdr3_aa: CASSLRQGWAGGNQPQHF
v_call: TRBV10-3; cdr3_aa: CAMRSGNEQFF
v_call: TRBV19; cdr3_aa: CASSGGTTQNIQYF
v_call: TRBV30; cdr3_aa: CAWSLLAGVYEQYF